These T cell receptor beta chains were read from a single sample in a study of T cells after somatic rescue of genetic block. Assay used: immunoSEQ multiplex PCR; TCRdb lists only in-frame clones, some missing. The sample contains 60,000 to 90,000 clones, approximately 90% of which appear only once. Input material: peripheral blood mononuclear cells (PBMCs). These receptors originate from a man aged 30 to 39. The CDR3 runs from the conserved cysteine through the conserved F or W. The D gene is left open where the match is weak. Clone size appears in some rows only: once, few, many, or a class for an expanded clone.

CDR3aa,CDR3nt,d_gene,abundance,v_gene,j_gene
CASSESLAAYNEQFF,TGCGCCAGCAGTGAATCGCTAGCGGCCTACAATGAGCAGTTCTTC,TRBD2,.,TRBV10-1,TRBJ2-1
CASSYSRQSNQPQHF,TGTGCCAGCAGTTACTCAAGGCAAAGTAATCAGCCCCAGCATTTT,.,.,TRBV6-6,TRBJ1-5
CASSQGLAGGPGELFF,TGCGCCAGCAGCCAAGGCCTAGCGGGAGGGCCCGGGGAGCTGTTTTTT,TRBD2,.,TRBV4-3,TRBJ2-2
CASSLDPGMGYEQYF,TGTGCCAGCAGCTTGGATCCAGGTATGGGCTACGAGCAGTACTTC,.,.,TRBV5-5,TRBJ2-7
CASRGQGAWQPQHF,TGTGCCAGCAGAGGACAGGGGGCTTGGCAGCCCCAGCATTTT,TRBD1,.,TRBV2,TRBJ1-5
CASSIQETQYF,TGTGCCAGTAGTATCCAAGAGACCCAGTACTTC,.,few,TRBV19,TRBJ2-5
CASRPKGGRDTEAFF,TGTGCCAGCAGGCCTAAGGGTGGAAGGGACACTGAAGCTTTCTTT,.,once,TRBV7-9,TRBJ1-1
CASSRGTASITEAFF,TGCGCCAGCAGCCGTGGGACCGCGAGCATCACTGAAGCTTTCTTT,.,few,TRBV4-3,TRBJ1-1
CASSLDPRAGEQYF,TGTGCCAGCAGCTTAGACCCCCGGGCCGGCGAGCAGTACTTC,.,.,TRBV7-2,TRBJ2-7
CASSPGTETYNEQFF,TGTGCCAGCAGCCCCGGGACGGAAACCTACAATGAGCAGTTCTTC,.,.,TRBV7-6,TRBJ2-1
CASSEYAATGELFF,TGTGCCAGCAGTGAATATGCGGCCACCGGGGAGCTGTTTTTT,.,.,TRBV25-1,TRBJ2-2